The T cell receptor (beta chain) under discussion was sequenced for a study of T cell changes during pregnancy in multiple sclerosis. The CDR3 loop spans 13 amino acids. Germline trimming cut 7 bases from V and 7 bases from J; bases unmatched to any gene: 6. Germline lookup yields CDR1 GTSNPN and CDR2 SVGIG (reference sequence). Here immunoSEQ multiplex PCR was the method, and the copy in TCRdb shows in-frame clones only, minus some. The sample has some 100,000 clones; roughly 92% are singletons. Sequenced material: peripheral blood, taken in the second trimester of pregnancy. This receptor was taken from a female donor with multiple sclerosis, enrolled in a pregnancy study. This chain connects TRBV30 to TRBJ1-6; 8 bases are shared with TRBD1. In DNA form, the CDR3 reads TGTGCCTACACAGGGGGAGGGAATTCACCCCTCCACTTT. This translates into CAYTGGGNSPLHF.